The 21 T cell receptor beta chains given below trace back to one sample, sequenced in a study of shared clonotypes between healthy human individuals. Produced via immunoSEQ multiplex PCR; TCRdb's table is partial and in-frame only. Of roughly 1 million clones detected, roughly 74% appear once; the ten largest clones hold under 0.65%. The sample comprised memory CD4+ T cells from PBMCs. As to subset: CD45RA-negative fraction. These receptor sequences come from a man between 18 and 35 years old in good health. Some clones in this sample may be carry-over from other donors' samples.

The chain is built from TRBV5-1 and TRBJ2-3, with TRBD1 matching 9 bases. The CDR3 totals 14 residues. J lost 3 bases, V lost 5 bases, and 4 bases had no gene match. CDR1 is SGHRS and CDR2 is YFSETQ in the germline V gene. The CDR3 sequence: CASRSDRGTDTQYF. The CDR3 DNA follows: TGCGCCAGCAGGTCGGACAGGGGAACAGATACGCAGTATTTT.

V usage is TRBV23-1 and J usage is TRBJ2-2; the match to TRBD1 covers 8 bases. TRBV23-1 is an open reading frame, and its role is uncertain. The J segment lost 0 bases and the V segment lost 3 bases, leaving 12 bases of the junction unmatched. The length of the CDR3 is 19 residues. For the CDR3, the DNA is TGCGCCAGCAGTCAGTCCGGGACAGGAATAGTCCCGAACACCGGGGAGCTGTTTTTT. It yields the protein CASSQSGTGIVPNTGELFF.

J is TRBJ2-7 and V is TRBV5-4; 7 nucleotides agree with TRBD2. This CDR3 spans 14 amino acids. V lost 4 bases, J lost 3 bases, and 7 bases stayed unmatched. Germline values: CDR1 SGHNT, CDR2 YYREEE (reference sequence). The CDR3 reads CASSQGGDFYEQYF. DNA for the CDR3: TGTGCCAGCAGCCAGGGAGGGGACTTCTACGAGCAGTACTTC.

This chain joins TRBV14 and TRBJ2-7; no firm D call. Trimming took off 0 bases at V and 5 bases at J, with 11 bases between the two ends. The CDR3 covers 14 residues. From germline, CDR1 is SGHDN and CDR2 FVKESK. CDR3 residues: CASSQDIGFDEQYF. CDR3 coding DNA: TGTGCCAGCAGCCAAGATATTGGATTTGACGAGCAGTACTTC.

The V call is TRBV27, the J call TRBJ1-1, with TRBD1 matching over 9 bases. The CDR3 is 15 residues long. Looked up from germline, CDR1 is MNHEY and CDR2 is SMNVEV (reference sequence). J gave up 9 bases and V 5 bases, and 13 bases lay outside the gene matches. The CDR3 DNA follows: TGTGCCAGCAGTCCCTGGCGGGACAGGGCCATTCAAGCTTTCTTT. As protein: CASSPWRDRAIQAFF.

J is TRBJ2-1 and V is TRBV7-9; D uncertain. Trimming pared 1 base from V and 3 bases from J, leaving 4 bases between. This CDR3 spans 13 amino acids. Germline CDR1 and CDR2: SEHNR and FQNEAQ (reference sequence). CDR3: CASSLVIYNEQFF. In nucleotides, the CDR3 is TGTGCCAGCAGCTTAGTTATCTACAATGAGCAGTTCTTC. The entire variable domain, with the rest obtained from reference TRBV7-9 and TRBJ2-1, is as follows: DTGVSQNPRHKITKRGQNVTFRCDPISEHNRLYWYRQTLGQGPEFLTYFQNEAQLEKSRLLSDRFSAERPKGSFSTLEIQRTEQGDSAMYLCASSLVIYNEQFFGPGTRLTVL.

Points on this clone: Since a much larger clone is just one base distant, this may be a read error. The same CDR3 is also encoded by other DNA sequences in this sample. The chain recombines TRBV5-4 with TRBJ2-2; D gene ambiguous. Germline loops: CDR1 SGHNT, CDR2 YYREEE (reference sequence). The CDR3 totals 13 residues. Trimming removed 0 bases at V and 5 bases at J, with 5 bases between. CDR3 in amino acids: CASSLVGTGELFF. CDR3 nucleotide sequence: TGTGCCAGCAGCTTGGTAGGGACCGGGGAGCTGTTTTTT.

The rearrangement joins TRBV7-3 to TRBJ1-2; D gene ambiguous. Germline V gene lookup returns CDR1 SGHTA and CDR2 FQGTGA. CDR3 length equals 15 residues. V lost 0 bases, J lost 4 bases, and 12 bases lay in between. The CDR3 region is CASSLTGGDSYGYTF. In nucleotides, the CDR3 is TGTGCCAGCAGCTTAACGGGCGGGGATTCCTATGGCTACACCTTC.

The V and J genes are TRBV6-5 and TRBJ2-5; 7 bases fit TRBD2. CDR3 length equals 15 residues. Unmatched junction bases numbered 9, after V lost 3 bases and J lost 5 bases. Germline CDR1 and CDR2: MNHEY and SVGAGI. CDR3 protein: CASSYQTLRGETQYF. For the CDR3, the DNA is TGTGCCAGCAGTTATCAGACCTTGCGGGGGGAGACCCAGTACTTC.

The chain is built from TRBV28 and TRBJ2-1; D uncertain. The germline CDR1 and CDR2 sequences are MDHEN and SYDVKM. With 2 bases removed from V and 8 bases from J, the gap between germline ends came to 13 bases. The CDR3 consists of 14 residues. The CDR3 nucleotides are TGTGCCAGCAGTTTAAGCACTCAATGGGATGAGCAGTTCTTC. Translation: CASSLSTQWDEQFF.

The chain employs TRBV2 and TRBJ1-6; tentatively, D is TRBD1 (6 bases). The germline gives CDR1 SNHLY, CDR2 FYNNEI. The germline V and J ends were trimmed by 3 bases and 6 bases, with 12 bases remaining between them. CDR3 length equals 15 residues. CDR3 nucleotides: TGTGCCAGCAGTGACGGGGGGCAGGTTAATTCACCCCTCCACTTT. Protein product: CASSDGGQVNSPLHF.

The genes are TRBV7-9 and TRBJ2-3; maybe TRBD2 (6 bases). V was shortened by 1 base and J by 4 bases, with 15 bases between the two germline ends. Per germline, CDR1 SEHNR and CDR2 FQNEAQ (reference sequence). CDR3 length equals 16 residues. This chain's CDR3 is CASSLDRASVSDTQYF. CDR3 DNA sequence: TGTGCCAGCAGCTTAGATAGGGCTAGCGTCTCAGATACGCAGTATTTT.

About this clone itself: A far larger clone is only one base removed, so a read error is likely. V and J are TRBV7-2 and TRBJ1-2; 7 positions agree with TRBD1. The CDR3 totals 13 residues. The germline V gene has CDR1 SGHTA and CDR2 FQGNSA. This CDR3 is CVSSLTGVRGYTF. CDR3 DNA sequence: TGTGTCAGCAGTCTTACAGGGGTGAGGGGCTACACCTTC. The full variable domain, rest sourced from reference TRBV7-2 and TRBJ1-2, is GAGVSQSPSNKVTEKGKDVELRCDPISGHTALYWYRQSLGQGLEFLIYFQGNSAPDKSGLPSDRFSAERTGGSVSTLTIQRTQQEDSAVYLCVSSLTGVRGYTFGSGTRLTVV.

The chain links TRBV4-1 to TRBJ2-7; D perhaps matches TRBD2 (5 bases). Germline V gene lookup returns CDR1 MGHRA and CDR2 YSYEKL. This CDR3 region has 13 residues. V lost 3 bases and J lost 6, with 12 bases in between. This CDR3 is CASSQQPTIEQYF. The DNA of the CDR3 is TGCGCCAGCAGCCAGCAACCGACTATCGAGCAGTACTTC.

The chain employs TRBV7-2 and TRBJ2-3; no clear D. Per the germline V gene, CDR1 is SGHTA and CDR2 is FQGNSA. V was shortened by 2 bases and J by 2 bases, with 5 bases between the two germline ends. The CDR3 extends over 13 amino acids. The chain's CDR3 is CASSLPTTDTQYF. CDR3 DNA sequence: TGTGCCAGCAGCTTACCTACCACAGATACGCAGTATTTT.

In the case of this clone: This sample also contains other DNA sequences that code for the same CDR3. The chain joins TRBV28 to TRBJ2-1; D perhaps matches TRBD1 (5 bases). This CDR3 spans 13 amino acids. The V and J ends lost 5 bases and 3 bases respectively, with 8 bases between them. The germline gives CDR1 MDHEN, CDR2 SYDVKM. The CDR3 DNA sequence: TGTGCCAGCAGTCTCGACAGCTACAATGAGCAGTTCTTC. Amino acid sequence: CASSLDSYNEQFF.

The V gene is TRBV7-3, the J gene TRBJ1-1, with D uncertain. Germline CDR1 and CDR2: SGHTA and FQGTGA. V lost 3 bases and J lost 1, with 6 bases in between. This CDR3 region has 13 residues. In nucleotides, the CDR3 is TGTGCCAGCAGCTTTTTTGCGAACACTGAAGCTTTCTTT. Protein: CASSFFANTEAFF.

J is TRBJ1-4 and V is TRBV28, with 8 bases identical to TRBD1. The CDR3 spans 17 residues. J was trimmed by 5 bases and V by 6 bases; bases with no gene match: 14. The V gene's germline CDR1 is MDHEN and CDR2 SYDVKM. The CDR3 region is CASSSFEGQEGNEKLFF. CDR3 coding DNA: TGTGCCAGCAGCAGTTTTGAGGGACAGGAAGGGAATGAAAAACTGTTTTTT.

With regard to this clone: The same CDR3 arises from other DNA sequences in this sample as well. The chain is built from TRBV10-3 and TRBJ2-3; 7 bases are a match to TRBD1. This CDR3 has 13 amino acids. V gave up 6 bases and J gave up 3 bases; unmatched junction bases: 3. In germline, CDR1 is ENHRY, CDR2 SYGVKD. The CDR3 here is CAISPRGTDTQYF. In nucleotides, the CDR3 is TGTGCCATCAGCCCCAGGGGGACAGATACGCAGTATTTT.

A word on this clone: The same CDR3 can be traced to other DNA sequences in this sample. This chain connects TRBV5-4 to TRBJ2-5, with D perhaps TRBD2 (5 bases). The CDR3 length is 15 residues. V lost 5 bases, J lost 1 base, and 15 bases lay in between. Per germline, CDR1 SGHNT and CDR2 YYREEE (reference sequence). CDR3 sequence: CASSFDYQAQETQYF. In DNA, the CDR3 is TGTGCCAGCAGTTTTGACTACCAAGCCCAAGAGACCCAGTACTTC.

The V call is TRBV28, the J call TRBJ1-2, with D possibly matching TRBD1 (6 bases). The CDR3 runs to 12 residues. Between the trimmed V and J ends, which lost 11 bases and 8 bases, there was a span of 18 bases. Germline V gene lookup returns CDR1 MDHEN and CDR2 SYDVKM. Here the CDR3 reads CASRGAGGGYTF. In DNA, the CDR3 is TGTGCCTCTAGGGGGGCCGGCGGGGGCTACACCTTC.